These 21 T cell receptor beta chains were all obtained from the same sample, sequenced in a study of blood T cell repertoires in COVID-19. Only in-frame clones appear in the TCRdb table, and some are missing; sequencing was by immunoSEQ multiplex PCR. The table has over 90,000 clones, around 84% seen once. The sample comprised peripheral blood. The receptors were sampled from a woman aged 55-70 years in a cohort sampled during active or convalescent COVID-19.

J is TRBJ2-7 and V is TRBV19; 7 bases align to TRBD2. Germline CDR1 reads LNHDA; CDR2 reads SQIVND (reference sequence). The CDR3 contains 16 residues. V trimming: 5 bases; J trimming: 3 bases; junction bases outside the gene matches: 13. This chain's CDR3 is CASSGRLAGAYYEQYF. For the CDR3, the DNA is TGTGCCAGTAGTGGCAGACTAGCCGGGGCCTACTACGAGCAGTACTTC.

V is TRBV6-5 and J is TRBJ2-1, with TRBD2 as a possible D gene (5 bases). V lost 5 bases to trimming and J lost 10 bases, with 12 bases between them. Germline CDR1 is MNHEY and CDR2 is SVGAGI. This CDR3 is 12 amino acids long. The CDR3 loop is CASSPAPGEQFF. Written as DNA, the CDR3 is TGTGCCAGCAGTCCGGCTCCGGGGGAGCAGTTCTTC.

This chain uses TRBV3-1 (or the pseudogene TRBV3-2) with TRBJ1-4, with TRBD1 as a possible D gene (6 bases). V was clipped by 4 bases and J by 5 bases, with 17 bases between them. The CDR3 runs to 16 residues. Germline V CDR1 and CDR2: LGHDT, YNNKEL (reference sequence). The CDR3 nucleotides read TGTGCCAGCAGCCTCACAGGGAGGGGGGGGAATGAAAAACTGTTTTTT. It codes for CASSLTGRGGNEKLFF.

The rearrangement joins TRBV19 to TRBJ1-5, with D tentatively TRBD1 (6 bases). Germline-derived CDR1 and CDR2 are LNHDA and SQIVND (reference sequence). Deletions cut 4 bases from V and 3 bases from J, with 10 bases between. The CDR3 is made up of 14 amino acids. The CDR3 here is CASSNTGFNQPQHF. CDR3 nucleotides: TGTGCCAGTAGTAACACAGGGTTCAATCAGCCCCAGCATTTT. Filled out from reference TRBV19 and TRBJ1-5, the complete variable domain reads DGGITQSPKYLFRKEGQNVTLSCEQNLNHDAMYWYRQDPGQGLRLIYYSQIVNDFQKGDIAEGYSVSREKKESFPLTVTSAQKNPTAFYLCASSNTGFNQPQHFGDGTRLSIL.

The chain uses TRBV2 and TRBJ2-1; 10 nucleotides align to TRBD1. V gave up 7 bases and J gave up 4 bases; unmatched junction bases: 7. Germline V gene sequence: CDR1 SNHLY, CDR2 FYNNEI. The CDR3 consists of 15 residues. The CDR3 here is CASTWDRGGYNEQFF. The CDR3, as DNA: TGTGCCAGCACCTGGGACAGGGGAGGTTACAATGAGCAGTTCTTC.

The chain links TRBV11-2 to TRBJ2-5, with 11 bases matching TRBD2. With V trimmed by 5 bases and J by 2 bases, 7 bases remained unmatched. CDR3 size: 16 residues. The germline V gene has CDR1 SGHAT and CDR2 FQNNGV. CDR3 protein: CASSILVAGGQETQYF. The DNA of the CDR3 is TGTGCCAGCAGCATCCTTGTAGCGGGAGGGCAAGAGACCCAGTACTTC. Drawing the rest from reference TRBV11-2 and TRBJ2-5, the complete variable domain is EAGVAQSPRYKIIEKRQSVAFWCNPISGHATLYWYQQILGQGPKLLIQFQNNGVVDDSQLPKDRFSAERLKGVDSTLKIQPAKLEDSAVYLCASSILVAGGQETQYFGPGTRLLVL.

The rearrangement links TRBV21-1 to TRBJ2-3; TRBD2 is the table's D call and was not checked against the DNA. TRBV21-1 has pseudogene status. The CDR3 has 12 residues. CDR3 coding DNA: TGTGCCAGCAGCAAAAGTCGGAGGGGTAGGTATTTT. It translates to CASSKSRRGRYF.

V is TRBV14 and J is TRBJ1-2, with D perhaps TRBD1 (6 bases). The germline V and J ends were trimmed by 4 bases and 8 bases, with 11 bases remaining between them. The CDR3 is 12 amino acids. The V gene's germline CDR1 is SGHDN and CDR2 FVKESK. CDR3 sequence: CASSRTGYGYTF. CDR3 coding DNA: TGTGCCAGCAGCCGCACAGGGTACGGCTACACCTTC.

J is TRBJ2-5 and V is TRBV11-2, with 7 nucleotides matching TRBD2. Germline CDR1 is SGHAT and CDR2 is FQNNGV. V was pared by 5 bases and J by 5 bases, with 20 bases of the junction left unmatched. This CDR3 contains 18 residues. The CDR3 DNA follows: TGTGCCAGCAGCCGGGCCGATGACAGTCTATGGCGGGGGGAGACCCAGTACTTC. It specifies CASSRADDSLWRGETQYF.

This chain connects TRBV10-3 to TRBJ2-7, with 7 bases fitting TRBD2. V shed 6 bases, J shed 7 bases, and the junction held 12 bases outside the gene matches. Looked up from germline, CDR1 is ENHRY and CDR2 is SYGVKD. This CDR3 is 14 amino acids long. CDR3 DNA: TGTGCCATCAGAACGGGAGGCATCTCTAGGGAGCAGTACTTC. It yields the protein CAIRTGGISREQYF.

This clone has a single count. The chain joins TRBV6-5 to TRBJ1-6, with 9 nucleotides matching TRBD1. The CDR3 has 16 residues. CDR1 and CDR2 (germline): MNHEY, SVGAGI. The junction had 6 bases not matched to a gene; V was cut back by 2 bases and J by 7 bases. This CDR3 reads CASSYETGTGNSPLHF. CDR3 sequence (DNA): TGTGCCAGCAGTTACGAAACCGGGACAGGGAATTCACCCCTCCACTTT.

This chain uses TRBV30 with TRBJ2-5; D might be TRBD2 (6 bases). CDR3 size: 13 residues. Trimming cost V 4 bases and J 5 bases, with 14 bases left between them. CDR1 and CDR2 (germline): GTSNPN, SVGIG (reference sequence). The CDR3 loop is CAWTGFRGETQYF. The CDR3 DNA sequence: TGTGCCTGGACAGGGTTTCGGGGGGAGACCCAGTACTTC.

The chain carries TRBV28 and TRBJ1-1; D unresolved. With 5 bases removed from V and 4 bases from J, the gap between germline ends came to 14 bases. This CDR3 has 14 residues. Germline CDR1 MDHEN, CDR2 SYDVKM. The CDR3 nucleotides are TGTGCCAGCAGTACCGGAGGGCTGGCCACTGAAGCTTTCTTT. As protein: CASSTGGLATEAFF.

V is TRBV4-1 and J is TRBJ2-7, with TRBD2 as a possible D gene (5 bases). The CDR3 extends over 17 amino acids. Germline V gene lookup returns CDR1 MGHRA and CDR2 YSYEKL. V lost 5 bases and J 3 bases, leaving 23 bases between the germline ends. The CDR3, as DNA: TGCGCCAGCAGCAAAGCCCCCGGACTTCCCGCAATCTACGAGCAGTACTTC. Translated, it gives CASSKAPGLPAIYEQYF.

The chain has TRBV28 and TRBJ1-3, with 11 bases fitting TRBD1. This CDR3 comprises 14 residues. Unmatched junction bases numbered 11, after V lost 11 bases and J lost 8 bases. CDR1 is MDHEN and CDR2 is SYDVKM in the germline V gene. This CDR3 is CAARGTGGADTIYF. CDR3 DNA sequence: TGTGCCGCACGGGGGACAGGGGGAGCGGACACCATATATTTT.

The rearrangement joins TRBV25-1 to TRBJ1-2, with 10 nucleotides matching TRBD1. This CDR3 contains 13 residues. Germline CDR1 MGHDK, CDR2 SYGVNS. J was trimmed by 8 bases and V by 7 bases; bases with no gene match: 7. In DNA form, the CDR3 reads TGTGCCAGCACGAGGGGGACAGGGGTCGGCTACACCTTC. This sequence encodes CASTRGTGVGYTF.

The chain is built from TRBV5-1 and TRBJ1-3; D perhaps matches TRBD1 (5 bases). V lost 4 bases and J lost 8, with 22 bases in between. There are 16 residues in the CDR3. CDR1 is SGHRS and CDR2 is YFSETQ in the germline V gene. CDR3 bases: TGCGCCAGCAGCCGCTCGGGGGAGGTCCAGGTAGACACCATATATTTT. This sequence encodes CASSRSGEVQVDTIYF.

The chain links TRBV20-1 to TRBJ1-5, with TRBD1 matching 11 bases. This CDR3 contains 14 residues. Germline V gives CDR1 DFQATT, CDR2 SNEGSKA (reference sequence). The ends lost 3 bases at V and 6 bases at J; junction bases unmatched: 4. CDR3 coding DNA: TGCAGTGCTAGTACCGGGACAGGGGGTCAGCCCCAGCATTTT. This codes for CSASTGTGGQPQHF.

The V gene is TRBV10-3, the J gene TRBJ2-3, with a weak D call TRBD2 (6 bases). Germline CDR1 ENHRY, CDR2 SYGVKD. The CDR3 sequence is 14 residues long. V was shortened by 6 bases and J by 5 bases, with 15 bases between the two germline ends. The CDR3 loop is CAISLEMGGDTQYF. Written as DNA, the CDR3 is TGTGCCATCAGCCTCGAGATGGGGGGAGATACGCAGTATTTT.

This clone was detected once. V usage is TRBV6-5 and J usage is TRBJ2-7, with 12 positions matching TRBD2. Trimming took 6 bases from V and 5 from J; bases not matched to a gene: 5. Per the germline V gene, CDR1 is MNHEY and CDR2 is SVGAGI. The CDR3 consists of 14 residues. The CDR3 is CASSSGLAGHEQYF. DNA for the CDR3: TGTGCCAGCAGCTCGGGACTAGCGGGCCACGAGCAGTACTTC.

V and J are TRBV5-1 and TRBJ1-1; tentatively, D is TRBD1 (6 bases). The CDR3 contains 15 residues. V was shortened by 7 bases and J by 1 base, with 17 bases between the two germline ends. CDR1 and CDR2 from the germline V gene are SGHRS and YFSETQ. The CDR3 DNA follows: TGCGCCAGCCTCCCTGGGGGCAGGCAGAACACTGAAGCTTTCTTT. The encoded protein is CASLPGGRQNTEAFF.